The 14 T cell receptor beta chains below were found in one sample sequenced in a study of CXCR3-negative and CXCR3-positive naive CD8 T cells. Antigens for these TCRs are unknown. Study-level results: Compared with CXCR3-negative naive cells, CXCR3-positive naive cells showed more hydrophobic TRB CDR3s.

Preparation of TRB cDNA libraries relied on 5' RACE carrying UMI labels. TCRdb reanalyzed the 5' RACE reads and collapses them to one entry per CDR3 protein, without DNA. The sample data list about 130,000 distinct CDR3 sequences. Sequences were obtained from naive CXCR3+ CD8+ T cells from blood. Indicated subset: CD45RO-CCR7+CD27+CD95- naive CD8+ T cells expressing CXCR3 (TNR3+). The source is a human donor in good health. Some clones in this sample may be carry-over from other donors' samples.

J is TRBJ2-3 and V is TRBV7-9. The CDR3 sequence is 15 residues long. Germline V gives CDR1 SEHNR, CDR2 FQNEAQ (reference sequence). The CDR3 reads CASSLQIGSTDTQYF.

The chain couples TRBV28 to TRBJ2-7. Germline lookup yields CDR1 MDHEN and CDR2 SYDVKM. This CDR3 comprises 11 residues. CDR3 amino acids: CASSFRGEQYF.

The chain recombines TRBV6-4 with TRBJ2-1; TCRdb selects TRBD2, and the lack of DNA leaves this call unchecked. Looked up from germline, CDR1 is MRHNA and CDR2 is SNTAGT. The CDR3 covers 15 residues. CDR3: CASSALAGEVDEQFF.

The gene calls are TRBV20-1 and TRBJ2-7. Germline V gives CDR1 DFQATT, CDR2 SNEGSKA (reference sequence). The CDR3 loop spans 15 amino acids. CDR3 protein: CSARDGVNAAYEQYF.

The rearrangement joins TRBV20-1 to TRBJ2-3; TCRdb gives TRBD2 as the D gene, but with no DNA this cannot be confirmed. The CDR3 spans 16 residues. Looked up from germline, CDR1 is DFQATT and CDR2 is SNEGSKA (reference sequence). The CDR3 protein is CSARDWTSAHTDTQYF.

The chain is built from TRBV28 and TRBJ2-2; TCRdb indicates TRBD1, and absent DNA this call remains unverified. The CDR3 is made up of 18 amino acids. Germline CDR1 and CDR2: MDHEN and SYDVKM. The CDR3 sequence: CASSPARTGGAFTGELFF.

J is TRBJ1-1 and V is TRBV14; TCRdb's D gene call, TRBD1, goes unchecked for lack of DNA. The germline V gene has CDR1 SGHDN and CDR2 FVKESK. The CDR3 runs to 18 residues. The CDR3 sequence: CASSQGGGRTYPNTEAFF.

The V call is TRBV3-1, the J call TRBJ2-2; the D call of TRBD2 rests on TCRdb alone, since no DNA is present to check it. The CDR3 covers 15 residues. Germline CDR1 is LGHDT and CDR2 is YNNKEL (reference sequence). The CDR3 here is CASSTRDSATGELFF.

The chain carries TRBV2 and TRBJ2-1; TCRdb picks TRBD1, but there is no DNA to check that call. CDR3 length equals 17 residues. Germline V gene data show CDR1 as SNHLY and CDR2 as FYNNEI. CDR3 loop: CASRGPGTESSYNEQFF.

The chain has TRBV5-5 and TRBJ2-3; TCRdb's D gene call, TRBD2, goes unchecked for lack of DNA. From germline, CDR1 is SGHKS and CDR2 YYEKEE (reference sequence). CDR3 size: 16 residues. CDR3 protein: CASSLVASGSTDTQYF.

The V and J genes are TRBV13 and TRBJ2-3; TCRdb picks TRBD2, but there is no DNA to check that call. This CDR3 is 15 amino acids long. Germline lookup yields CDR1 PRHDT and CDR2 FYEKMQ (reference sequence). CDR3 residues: CASSQAGFRPDTQYF. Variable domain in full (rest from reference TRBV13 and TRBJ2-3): AAGVIQSPRHLIKEKRETATLKCYPIPRHDTVYWYQQGPGQDPQFLISFYEKMQSDKGSIPDRFSAQQFSDYHSELNMSSLELGDSALYFCASSQAGFRPDTQYFGPGTRLTVL.

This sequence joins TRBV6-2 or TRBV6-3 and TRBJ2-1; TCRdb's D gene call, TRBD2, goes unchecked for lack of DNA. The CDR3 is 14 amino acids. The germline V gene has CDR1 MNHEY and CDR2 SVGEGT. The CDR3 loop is CASGTSGVYNEQFF.

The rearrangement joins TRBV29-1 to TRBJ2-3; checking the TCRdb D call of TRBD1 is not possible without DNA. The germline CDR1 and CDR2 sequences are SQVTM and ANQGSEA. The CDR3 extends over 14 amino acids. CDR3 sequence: CSVVPGDETDTQYF.

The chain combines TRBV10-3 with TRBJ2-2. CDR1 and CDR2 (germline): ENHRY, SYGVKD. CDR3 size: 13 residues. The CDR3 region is CATYVGNTGELFF.